Listed below are T cell receptor beta chains from one sample, sequenced in a study of blood T cell repertoires in COVID-19. Sequencing was performed with immunoSEQ multiplex PCR; in TCRdb, only in-frame clones are kept and a portion is missing. The table records 150,000 or so clones, approximately 91% of them present only once. The source material was peripheral blood. Source of these receptors: a man aged 18 to 30 with acute or convalescent COVID-19. Both conserved end residues are part of each CDR3. A D gene is named only where the DNA matches it firmly. A row's size may be missing; if present it is once, few, many or a size class.

V	J	size	D	CDR3	DNA
TRBV19	TRBJ2-3	NA	TRBD2	CASSTSGLAGGKNTQYF	TGTGCCAGTAGTACCTCCGGACTAGCGGGAGGGAAAAATACGCAGTATTTT
TRBV4-1	TRBJ2-1	NA	NA	CASSQYTAGGEQFF	TGCGCCAGCAGCCAATATACCGCCGGCGGTGAGCAGTTCTTC
TRBV20-1	TRBJ2-3	NA	TRBD2	CSASRGGETDTQYF	TGCAGTGCTAGTCGCGGGGGGGAGACAGATACGCAGTATTTT
TRBV19	TRBJ2-2	NA	TRBD1	CASSINRGSTGELFF	TGTGCCAGTAGTATAAACAGGGGGAGCACCGGGGAGCTGTTTTTT
TRBV5-1	TRBJ1-1	NA	NA	CASSWASGLNTEAFF	TGCGCCAGCAGCTGGGCCTCGGGGTTGAACACTGAAGCTTTCTTT
TRBV19	TRBJ1-5	NA	TRBD1	CASTYVQGDSNQPQHF	TGTGCCAGTACCTACGTTCAGGGGGATAGCAATCAGCCCCAGCATTTT
TRBV27	TRBJ1-2	NA	TRBD1	CASSLRRQGAVGYGYTF	TGTGCCAGCAGTCTACGGAGACAGGGGGCGGTCGGCTATGGCTACACCTTC
TRBV11-2	TRBJ1-1	once	NA	CASSLSGGQGTEAFF	TGTGCCAGCAGCTTATCGGGGGGTCAGGGCACTGAAGCTTTCTTT
TRBV20-1	TRBJ1-1	NA	NA	CSHLSGTEAFF	TGCAGTCACCTCTCGGGCACTGAAGCTTTCTTT
TRBV5-8	TRBJ1-5	NA	NA	CASSLGGTSYSNQPQHF	TGTGCCAGCAGCTTGGGAGGAACAAGTTATAGCAATCAGCCCCAGCATTTT
TRBV30	TRBJ1-5	NA	TRBD1	CAWSAFGTGVLLGNQPQHF	TGTGCCTGGAGTGCCTTCGGGACAGGGGTCCTCTTAGGGAATCAGCCCCAGCATTTT
TRBV13	TRBJ2-3	NA	NA	CASSSADRQTDTQYF	TGTGCCAGCAGCTCCGCAGACAGGCAAACAGATACGCAGTATTTT
TRBV5-6	TRBJ1-1	NA	NA	CASSLRRQMNTEAFF	TGTGCCAGCAGCTTGAGGCGACAGATGAACACTGAAGCTTTCTTT
TRBV15	TRBJ1-5	NA	NA	CATSRGGSDSNQPQHF	TGTGCCACCAGCAGAGGAGGGAGCGATAGCAATCAGCCCCAGCATTTT
TRBV15	TRBJ1-1	NA	NA	CATSDPHRGVGTEAFF	TGTGCCACCAGCGACCCCCACCGGGGGGTAGGAACTGAAGCTTTCTTT
TRBV12-1	TRBJ1-1	NA	NA	CASSFVPGSTEAFF	TGTGCCAGCAGCTTTGTCCCTGGGAGCACTGAAGCTTTCTTT
TRBV5-1	TRBJ1-5	NA	NA	CASSLGGVNQPQHF	TGCGCCAGCAGTCTGGGAGGGGTCAATCAGCCCCAGCATTTT
TRBV29-1	TRBJ2-7	NA	NA	CSVETYESSYEQYF	TGCAGCGTTGAAACATACGAAAGCTCCTACGAGCAGTACTTC
TRBV27	TRBJ2-7	NA	TRBD1	CASSLRAHYVGQASSEQYF	TGTGCCAGCAGTTTACGGGCGCATTACGTGGGACAGGCATCGAGCGAGCAGTACTTC
TRBV11-2	TRBJ2-7	NA	TRBD1	CASSLKPGQGRDEQYF	TGTGCCAGCAGCTTGAAACCGGGACAGGGGCGGGACGAGCAGTACTTC
TRBV12-3/TRBV12-4	TRBJ1-2	NA	NA	CASRQGWSHGYTF	TGTGCCAGCAGGCAGGGGTGGTCCCATGGCTACACCTTC
TRBV19	TRBJ2-1	NA	NA	CASSIDWRSYNEQFF	TGTGCCAGTAGTATCGACTGGCGTTCCTACAATGAGCAGTTCTTC
TRBV7-9	TRBJ1-1	NA	NA	CASSPGREVTEAFF	TGTGCCAGCAGCCCGGGCCGGGAGGTCACTGAAGCTTTCTTT
TRBV6-4	TRBJ2-1	NA	TRBD2	CASSDSWGGGEQFF	TGTGCCAGCAGTGACTCCTGGGGGGGTGGTGAGCAGTTCTTC
TRBV13	TRBJ1-2	NA	TRBD1	CASSERDRGDYGYTF	TGTGCCAGCAGCGAACGGGACAGGGGGGACTATGGCTACACCTTC
TRBV6-2/TRBV6-3	TRBJ2-1	NA	NA	CASSRSNEQFF	TGTGCCAGCAGTCGCAGTAATGAGCAGTTCTTC
TRBV19	TRBJ1-3	NA	NA	CASSPAAAHGNTIYF	TGTGCCAGTAGTCCCGCGGCAGCCCACGGAAACACCATATATTTT
TRBV19	TRBJ2-6	NA	NA	CASSIDQGSGANVLTF	TGTGCCAGTAGTATAGATCAGGGGTCTGGGGCCAACGTCCTGACTTTC
TRBV6-6	TRBJ1-2	NA	TRBD1	CASSDPGTDGYTF	TGTGCCAGCAGCGACCCCGGGACAGACGGCTACACCTTC
TRBV4-1	TRBJ2-1	NA	TRBD1	CASSQATGTAYNEQFF	TGCGCCAGCAGCCAAGCCACCGGGACAGCTTACAATGAGCAGTTCTTC
TRBV5-1	TRBJ2-3	NA	NA	CASSLNGRGSTDTQYF	TGCGCCAGCAGCCTGAATGGGAGAGGGAGCACAGATACGCAGTATTTT
TRBV2	TRBJ1-3	NA	NA	CASSQPGELGHTIYF	TGTGCCAGCAGCCAGCCAGGGGAGCTCGGCCACACCATATATTTT
TRBV7-2	TRBJ1-1	NA	NA	CASSSKMGPLSTEAFF	TGTGCCAGCAGCTCAAAAATGGGGCCATTGAGCACTGAAGCTTTCTTT
TRBV30	TRBJ1-1	NA	NA	CAWSDWARFEGEAFF	TGTGCCTGGAGTGATTGGGCTCGTTTCGAAGGTGAAGCTTTCTTT
TRBV12-3/TRBV12-4	TRBJ2-7	NA	NA	CASRNSFYEQYF	TGTGCCAGCAGGAACTCTTTCTACGAGCAGTACTTC
TRBV7-9	TRBJ2-7	NA	TRBD1	CASSRSGTATYEQYF	TGTGCCAGCAGCCGATCCGGGACAGCTACCTACGAGCAGTACTTC
TRBV5-1	TRBJ1-1	NA	TRBD1	CASSPGQGFDTEAFF	TGCGCCAGCAGCCCGGGACAGGGGTTTGATACTGAAGCTTTCTTT
TRBV29-1	TRBJ1-4	once	NA	CSVERAGGGEKLFF	TGCAGCGTTGAACGTGCGGGGGGAGGTGAAAAACTGTTTTTT
TRBV3-1/TRBV3-2	TRBJ1-2	NA	TRBD1	CASSIRQGASGYTF	TGTGCCAGCAGCATCCGACAGGGGGCTAGTGGCTACACCTTC
TRBV4-2	TRBJ1-1	NA	NA	CASSQVRGYMNTEAFF	TGTGCCAGCAGCCAAGTCCGAGGATACATGAACACTGAAGCTTTCTTT
TRBV9	TRBJ1-2	NA	TRBD1	CASSATGTDYGYTF	TGTGCCAGCAGCGCGACAGGGACTGACTATGGCTACACCTTC
TRBV12-3/TRBV12-4	TRBJ1-1	NA	NA	CASRPYRATEAFF	TGTGCCAGCAGACCCTACCGAGCCACTGAAGCTTTCTTT
TRBV6-5	TRBJ2-2	NA	NA	CAIIGPKKGAGELFF	TGTGCCATTATAGGACCGAAAAAAGGGGCCGGGGAGCTGTTTTTT
TRBV27	TRBJ1-2	NA	TRBD1	CASSPLTGGNGYTF	TGTGCCAGCAGTCCATTAACAGGGGGGAATGGCTACACCTTC
TRBV7-9	TRBJ2-7	NA	TRBD2	CASSLAGTSGHEQYF	TGTGCCAGCAGCTTAGCGGGAACTAGCGGACACGAGCAGTACTTC
TRBV5-4	TRBJ2-7	NA	TRBD1	CASSSGTGHYEQYF	TGTGCCAGCAGCTCCGGGACAGGACATTACGAGCAGTACTTC
TRBV5-1	TRBJ1-4	NA	TRBD1	CASSHGTGNEKLFF	TGCGCCAGCAGCCACGGGACAGGGAATGAAAAACTGTTTTTT
TRBV27	TRBJ2-3	NA	TRBD2	CASSHGLAGGSVPDTQYF	TGTGCCAGCAGCCATGGACTAGCGGGGGGAAGTGTCCCAGATACGCAGTATTTT
TRBV7-2	TRBJ1-1	once	TRBD1	CASRSGQPGGEAFF	TGTGCCAGCAGATCGGGACAGCCTGGAGGTGAAGCTTTCTTT